This T cell receptor beta chain came from a study of blood T cell repertoires in COVID-19. In the case of this clone: Its ends do not fully match the called genes, so a read error is possible.

The CDR3 is 12 amino acids. CDR1 is MDHEN, CDR2 SYDVKM, per germline. Sequencing was performed with immunoSEQ multiplex PCR; in TCRdb, only in-frame clones are kept and a portion is missing. The data contain about 230,000 clones, 75% to 85% of them seen just once; the ten biggest clones take up roughly 7%. The clonotype comes from a woman in her fifties or sixties with acute or convalescent COVID-19. The material sequenced was peripheral blood. This rearrangement joins TRBV28 to TRBJ1-6, with TRBD1 as a possible D gene (5 bases). The CDR3 region has the DNA TGTGCCGGCAGCCCGGGGGATTCACCCCTCCACTTT. This encodes CAGSPGDSPLHF.